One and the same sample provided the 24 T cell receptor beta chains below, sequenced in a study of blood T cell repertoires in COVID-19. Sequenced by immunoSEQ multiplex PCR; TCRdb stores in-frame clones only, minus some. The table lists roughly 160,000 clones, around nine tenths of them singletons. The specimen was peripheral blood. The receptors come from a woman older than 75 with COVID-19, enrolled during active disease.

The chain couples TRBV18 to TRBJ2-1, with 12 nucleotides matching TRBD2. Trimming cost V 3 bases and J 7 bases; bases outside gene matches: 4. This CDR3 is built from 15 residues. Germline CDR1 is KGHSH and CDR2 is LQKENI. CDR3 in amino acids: CASSPGTSGGNEQFF. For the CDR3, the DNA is TGTGCCAGCTCACCCGGTACTAGCGGGGGGAATGAGCAGTTCTTC.

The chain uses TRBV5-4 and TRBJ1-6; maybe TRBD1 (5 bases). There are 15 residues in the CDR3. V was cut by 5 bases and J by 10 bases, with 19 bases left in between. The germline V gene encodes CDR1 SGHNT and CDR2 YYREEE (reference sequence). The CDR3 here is CASSRQGIFGSPLHF. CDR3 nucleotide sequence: TGTGCCAGCAGTCGGCAGGGAATATTTGGATCACCCCTCCACTTT. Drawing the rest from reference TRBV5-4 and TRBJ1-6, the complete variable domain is ETGVTQSPTHLIKTRGQQVTLRCSSQSGHNTVSWYQQALGQGPQFIFQYYREEENGRGNFPPRFSGLQFPNYSSELNVNALELDDSALYLCASSRQGIFGSPLHFGNGTRLTVT.

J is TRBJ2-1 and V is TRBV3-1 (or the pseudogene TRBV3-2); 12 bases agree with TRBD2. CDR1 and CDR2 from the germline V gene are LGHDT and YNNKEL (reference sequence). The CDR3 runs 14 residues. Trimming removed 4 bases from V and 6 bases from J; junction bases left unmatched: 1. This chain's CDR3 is CASSRTSGINEQFF. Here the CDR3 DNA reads TGTGCCAGCAGCCGGACTAGCGGGATCAATGAGCAGTTCTTC.

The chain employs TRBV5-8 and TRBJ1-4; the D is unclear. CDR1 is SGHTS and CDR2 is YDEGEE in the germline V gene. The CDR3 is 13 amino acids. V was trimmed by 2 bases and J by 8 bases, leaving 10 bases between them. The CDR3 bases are TGTGCCAGCAGCTTAAATGTGAGGGAAAAACTGTTTTTT. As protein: CASSLNVREKLFF.

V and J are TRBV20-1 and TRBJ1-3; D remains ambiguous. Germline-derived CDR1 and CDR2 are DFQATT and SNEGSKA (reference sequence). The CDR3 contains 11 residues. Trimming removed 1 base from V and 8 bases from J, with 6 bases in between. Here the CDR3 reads CSARALDTIYF. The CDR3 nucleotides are TGCAGTGCTAGAGCTTTAGACACCATATATTTT.

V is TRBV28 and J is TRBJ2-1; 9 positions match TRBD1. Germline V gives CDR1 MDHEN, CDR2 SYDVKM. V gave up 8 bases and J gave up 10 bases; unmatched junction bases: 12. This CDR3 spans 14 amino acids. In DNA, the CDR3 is TGTGCCAGCGGCCGGGACAGGGATGTAGACGAGCAGTTCTTC. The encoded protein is CASGRDRDVDEQFF.

The CDR3 nucleotides read TGTGCCAGCAGCCCCCATACAGGGGGAGGCACTGAAGCTTTCTTT. This gives the protein CASSPHTGGGTEAFF. The chain links TRBV16 to TRBJ1-1, with 8 positions matching TRBD1. The CDR3 has 15 amino acids. V lost 4 bases and J lost 4; bases outside the gene matches: 8. CDR1 is KGHSY and CDR2 is FQNENV in the germline V gene.

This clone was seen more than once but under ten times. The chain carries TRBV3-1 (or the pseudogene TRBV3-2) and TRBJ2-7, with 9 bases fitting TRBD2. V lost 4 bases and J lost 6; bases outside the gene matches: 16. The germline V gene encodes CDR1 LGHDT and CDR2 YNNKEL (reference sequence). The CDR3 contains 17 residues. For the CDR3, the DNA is TGTGCCAGCAGCCCCCGGGTCGGCGCGGGAGGGCCTTTCGAGCAGTACTTC. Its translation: CASSPRVGAGGPFEQYF.

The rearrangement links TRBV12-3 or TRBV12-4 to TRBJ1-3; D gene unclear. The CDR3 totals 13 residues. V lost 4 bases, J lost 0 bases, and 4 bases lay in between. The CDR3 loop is CASSYISGNTIYF. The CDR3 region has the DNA TGTGCCAGCAGTTACATCTCTGGAAACACCATATATTTT.

The chain's CDR3 is CASSPLPAGQGTNEKLFF. In nucleotides, the CDR3 is TGTGCCAGCTCACCCCTGCCGGCCGGACAGGGAACTAATGAAAAACTGTTTTTT. This chain connects TRBV18 to TRBJ1-4; TRBD1 agrees at 8 bases. V dropped 3 bases and J dropped 1; count of bases not matched to a gene: 10. The CDR3 covers 18 residues. Germline CDR1 and CDR2: KGHSH and LQKENI.

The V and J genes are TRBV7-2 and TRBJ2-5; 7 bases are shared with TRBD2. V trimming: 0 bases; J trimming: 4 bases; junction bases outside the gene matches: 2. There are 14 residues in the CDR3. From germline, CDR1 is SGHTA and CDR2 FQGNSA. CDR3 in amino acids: CASSLASSGETQYF. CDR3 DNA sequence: TGTGCCAGCAGCTTAGCTTCTAGCGGAGAGACCCAGTACTTC.

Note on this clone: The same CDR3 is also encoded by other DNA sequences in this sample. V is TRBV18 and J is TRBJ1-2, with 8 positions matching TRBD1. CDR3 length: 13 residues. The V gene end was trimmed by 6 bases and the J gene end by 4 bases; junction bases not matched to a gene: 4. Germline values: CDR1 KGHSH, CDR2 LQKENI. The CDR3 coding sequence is TGTGCCAGCTCCCCCGGACAGGGCTATGGCTACACCTTC. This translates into CASSPGQGYGYTF.

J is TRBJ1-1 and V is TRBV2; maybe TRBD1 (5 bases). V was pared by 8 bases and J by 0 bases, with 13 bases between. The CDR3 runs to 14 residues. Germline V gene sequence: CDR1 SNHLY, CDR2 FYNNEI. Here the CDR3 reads CASGDTGVNTEAFF. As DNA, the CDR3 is TGTGCCAGCGGGGATACGGGGGTGAACACTGAAGCTTTCTTT.

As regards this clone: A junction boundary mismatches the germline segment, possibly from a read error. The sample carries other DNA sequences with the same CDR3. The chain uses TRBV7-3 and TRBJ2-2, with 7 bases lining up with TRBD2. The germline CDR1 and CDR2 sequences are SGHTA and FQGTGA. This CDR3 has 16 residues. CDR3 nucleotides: TGTGCCAGTAGCTTACATGGGAGGGCGAACACCGGGGAGCTGTTTTTT. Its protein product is CASSLHGRANTGELFF.

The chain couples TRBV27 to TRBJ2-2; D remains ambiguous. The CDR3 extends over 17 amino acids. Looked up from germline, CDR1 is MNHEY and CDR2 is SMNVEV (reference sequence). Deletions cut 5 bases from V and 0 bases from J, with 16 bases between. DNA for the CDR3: TGTGCCAGCAGTCCCAGGCTCCGGCAGGCGAACACCGGGGAGCTGTTTTTT. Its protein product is CASSPRLRQANTGELFF.

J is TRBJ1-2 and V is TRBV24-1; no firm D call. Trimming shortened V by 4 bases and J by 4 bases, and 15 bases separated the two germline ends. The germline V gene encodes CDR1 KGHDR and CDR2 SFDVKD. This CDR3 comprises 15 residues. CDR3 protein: CATSDGGRGAYGYTF. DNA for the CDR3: TGTGCCACCAGTGACGGCGGACGGGGAGCCTATGGCTACACCTTC.

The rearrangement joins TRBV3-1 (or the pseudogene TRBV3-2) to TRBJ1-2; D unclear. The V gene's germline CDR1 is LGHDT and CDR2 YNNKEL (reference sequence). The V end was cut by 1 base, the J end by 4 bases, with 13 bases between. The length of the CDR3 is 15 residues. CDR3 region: CASSQGGRVFYGYTF. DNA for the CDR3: TGTGCCAGCAGCCAAGGAGGGCGGGTTTTCTATGGCTACACCTTC.

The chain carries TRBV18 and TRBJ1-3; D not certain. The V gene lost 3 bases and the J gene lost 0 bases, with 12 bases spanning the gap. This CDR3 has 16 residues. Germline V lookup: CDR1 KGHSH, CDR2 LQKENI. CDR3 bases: TGTGCCAGCTCACCGGGCCAGCCGAACTCTGGAAACACCATATATTTT. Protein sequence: CASSPGQPNSGNTIYF.

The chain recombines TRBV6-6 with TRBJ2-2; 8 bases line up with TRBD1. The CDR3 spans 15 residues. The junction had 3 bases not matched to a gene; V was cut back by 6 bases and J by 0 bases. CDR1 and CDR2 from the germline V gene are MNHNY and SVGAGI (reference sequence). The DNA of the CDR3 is TGTGCCAGCAGCCCGACAGGGGCGAACACCGGGGAGCTGTTTTTT. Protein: CASSPTGANTGELFF.

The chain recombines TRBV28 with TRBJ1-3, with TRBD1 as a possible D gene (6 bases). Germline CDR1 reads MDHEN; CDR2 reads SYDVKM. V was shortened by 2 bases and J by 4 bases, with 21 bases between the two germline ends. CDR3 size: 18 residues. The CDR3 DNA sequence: TGTGCCAGCAGTTTACCCCCCTGGACAGCCGCTCTGGGAAACACCATATATTTT. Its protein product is CASSLPPWTAALGNTIYF.

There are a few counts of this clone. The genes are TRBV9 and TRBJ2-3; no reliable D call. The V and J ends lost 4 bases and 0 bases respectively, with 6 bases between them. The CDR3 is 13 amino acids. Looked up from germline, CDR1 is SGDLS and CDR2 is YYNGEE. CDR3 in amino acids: CASSPFSTDTQYF. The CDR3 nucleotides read TGTGCCAGCAGCCCGTTTAGCACAGATACGCAGTATTTT.

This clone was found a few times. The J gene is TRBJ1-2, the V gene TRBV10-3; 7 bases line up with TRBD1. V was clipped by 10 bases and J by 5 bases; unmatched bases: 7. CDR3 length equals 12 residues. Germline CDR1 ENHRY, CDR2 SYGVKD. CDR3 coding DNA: TGTGCCACCCAGGGGGGCGTTTATGGCTACACCTTC. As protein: CATQGGVYGYTF.

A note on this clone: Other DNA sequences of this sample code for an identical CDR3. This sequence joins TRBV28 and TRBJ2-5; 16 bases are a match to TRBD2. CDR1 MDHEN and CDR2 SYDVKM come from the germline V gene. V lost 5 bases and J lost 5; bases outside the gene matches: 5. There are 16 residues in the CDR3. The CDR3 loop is CASSPGLAGGRETQYF. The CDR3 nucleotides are TGTGCCAGCAGTCCGGGACTAGCGGGAGGGCGGGAGACCCAGTACTTC.

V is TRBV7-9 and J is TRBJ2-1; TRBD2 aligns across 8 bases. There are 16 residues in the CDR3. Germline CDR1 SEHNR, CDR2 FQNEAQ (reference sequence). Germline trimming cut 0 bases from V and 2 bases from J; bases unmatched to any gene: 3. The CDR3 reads CASSLAGAGAYNEQFF. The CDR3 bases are TGTGCCAGCAGCTTAGCTGGAGCGGGAGCCTACAATGAGCAGTTCTTC.